Listed below are T cell receptor beta chains from one sample, sequenced in a study of graft-versus-host responses after intestinal transplantation. Assay: immunoSEQ multiplex PCR; the TCRdb copy retains only in-frame clones and omits some. The sample lists tens of thousands of clones, 85% to 90% occurring once. Which antigens these TCRs recognize remains unknown. The sample in question was unstimulated CD4+ T cells sorted from spleen or lymph node cells, obtained before intestinal transplant. These receptors were taken from a human donor who received an intestinal transplant. CDR3s include the opening cysteine and the closing phenylalanine or tryptophan. Fields, in order: CDR3 protein, CDR3 DNA, V gene, CDR3 length, J gene, clone size, D gene. D genes are given only for firm matches. Size is stated for part of the rows, as once, few or many counts, or as a class when the clone is expanded.

CASSSDNIQYF | TGTGCCAGCTCGTCAGATAACATTCAGTACTTC | TRBV18 | 11 | TRBJ2-4 | - | -
CSAEANEQYF | TGCAGTGCCGAGGCAAATGAGCAGTACTTC | TRBV20-1 | 10 | TRBJ2-7 | - | -
CASSLPGELNGYTF | TGTGCCAGCAGTTTACCGGGGGAACTAAATGGCTACACCTTC | TRBV28 | 14 | TRBJ1-2 | once | -
CASSLQAVMNTEAFF | TGTGCCAGTAGTTTACAGGCCGTCATGAACACTGAAGCTTTCTTT | TRBV19 | 15 | TRBJ1-1 | - | -
CASSFLAGGLNEQFF | TGTGCCAGCAGCTTTCTAGCGGGGGGGCTCAATGAGCAGTTCTTC | TRBV7-3 | 15 | TRBJ2-1 | - | TRBD2
CASSLGGGGSFNYGYTF | TGTGCCAGCAGTTTAGGGGGAGGGGGGAGCTTCAACTATGGCTACACCTTC | TRBV27 | 17 | TRBJ1-2 | - | -
CASSEWTDTYYGYTF | TGTGCCAGCAGCGAATGGACGGACACCTACTATGGCTACACCTTC | TRBV7-2 | 15 | TRBJ1-2 | - | -
CAITKTGASTDTQYF | TGTGCCATCACCAAGACAGGTGCTAGCACAGATACGCAGTATTTT | TRBV10-3 | 15 | TRBJ2-3 | - | -
CASSHRDRGEGYTF | TGTGCCAGCAGCCACCGGGACAGGGGGGAGGGCTACACCTTC | TRBV5-4 | 14 | TRBJ1-2 | - | TRBD1
CASSLLGHMNTEAFF | TGTGCCAGCAGCCTACTGGGACACATGAACACTGAAGCTTTCTTT | TRBV7-3 | 15 | TRBJ1-1 | - | -
CASSAGTSGGPKTQYF | TGCGCCAGCAGCGCCGGGACTAGCGGGGGTCCCAAGACCCAGTACTTC | TRBV5-1 | 16 | TRBJ2-5 | - | TRBD2
CASSFGTGAYEQYF | TGTGCCAGCAGCTTTGGGACAGGGGCCTACGAGCAGTACTTC | TRBV5-6 | 14 | TRBJ2-7 | - | TRBD1
CASRDSYNSPLHF | TGTGCCAGCAGGGACAGTTATAATTCACCCCTCCACTTT | TRBV6-5 | 13 | TRBJ1-6 | - | -
CAIRDRTNEKLFF | TGTGCCATCAGGGACAGAACTAATGAAAAACTGTTTTTT | TRBV10-3 | 13 | TRBJ1-4 | - | -
CASSLQGSNQPQHF | TGTGCCAGCAGCTTACAGGGGAGCAATCAGCCCCAGCATTTT | TRBV11-2 | 14 | TRBJ1-5 | - | -
CASSSGTVPEAFF | TGTGCCAGCAGCTCCGGGACAGTACCTGAAGCTTTCTTT | TRBV6-5 | 13 | TRBJ1-1 | - | TRBD1
CASSSARYEQYF | TGTGCCAGCAGCTCAGCGCGCTACGAGCAGTACTTC | TRBV13 | 12 | TRBJ2-7 | few | -
CASHDRDRGEKLFF | TGCGCCAGCCACGACCGGGACAGGGGAGAAAAACTGTTTTTT | TRBV5-1 | 14 | TRBJ1-4 | - | TRBD1
CASSERRTSGYQETQYF | TGTGCCAGCAGTGAACGGAGGACTAGCGGATACCAAGAGACCCAGTACTTC | TRBV25-1 | 17 | TRBJ2-5 | - | TRBD2
CASSWGNRDPNYGYTF | TGTGCCAGCAGCTGGGGAAACAGGGATCCTAACTATGGCTACACCTTC | TRBV5-4 | 16 | TRBJ1-2 | - | -
CASSEVEAGIREAFF | TGTGCCAGCAGTGAGGTTGAGGCGGGCATTCGAGAAGCTTTCTTT | TRBV2 | 15 | TRBJ1-1 | - | -
CASQQGVSGELFF | TGCGCCAGCCAACAGGGGGTGTCCGGGGAGCTGTTTTTT | TRBV5-1 | 13 | TRBJ2-2 | - | TRBD1
CASTLRRSVNTEAFF | TGTGCCAGCACCCTCCGACGGAGTGTGAACACTGAAGCTTTCTTT | TRBV5-6 | 15 | TRBJ1-1 | - | -
CASRRRLSSYNSPLHF | TGTGCCAGCAGGCGGCGTTTAAGCTCCTATAATTCACCCCTCCACTTT | TRBV5-8 | 16 | TRBJ1-6 | - | -
CASSPVFRSGGGYTF | TGCGCCAGCAGCCCCGTCTTCAGGAGCGGAGGCGGCTACACCTTC | TRBV4-1 | 15 | TRBJ1-2 | - | -
CAIRATGRYYGYTF | TGTGCCATCAGGGCCACAGGGCGGTACTATGGCTACACCTTC | TRBV10-3 | 14 | TRBJ1-2 | few | -
CASSHQGGETQYF | TGTGCCAGCAGTCACCAGGGGGGAGAGACCCAGTACTTC | TRBV6-5 | 13 | TRBJ2-5 | - | -
CASSYGQTNTEAFF | TGTGCCAGCAGTTACGGGCAGACGAACACTGAAGCTTTCTTT | TRBV6-6 | 14 | TRBJ1-1 | - | -
CASSPREGRGNTEAFF | TGTGCCAGCAGCCCACGTGAGGGGCGGGGAAACACTGAAGCTTTCTTT | TRBV11-2 | 16 | TRBJ1-1 | - | -
CASSEGGRGSYNEQFF | TGTGCCAGCAGTGAGGGGGGACGGGGCTCCTACAATGAGCAGTTCTTC | TRBV6-1 | 16 | TRBJ2-1 | - | -
CASSGWQSYEQYF | TGTGCCAGCAGTGGTTGGCAATCCTACGAGCAGTACTTC | TRBV2 | 13 | TRBJ2-7 | few | -
CASTVNTEAFF | TGTGCCAGCACCGTGAACACTGAAGCTTTCTTT | TRBV6-1 | 11 | TRBJ1-1 | - | -
CASSGDRESYEQYF | TGCGCCAGCAGTGGGGACAGAGAGAGCTACGAGCAGTACTTC | TRBV10-1 | 14 | TRBJ2-7 | once | TRBD1